This T cell receptor (beta chain) was recorded in a study of radiotherapy plus CTLA-4 blockade in lung cancer. The overall study: Objective response was observed in around a sixth of patients, and disease control in roughly 31%.

Sequencing was performed with immunoSEQ multiplex PCR; in TCRdb, only in-frame clones are kept and a portion is missing. The profile covers some 120,000 clones, with roughly four fifths appearing a single time and 3.3% taken by the ten largest. In regard to this clone: The antigen is unknown.

Study-wide findings and caveats: According to reports, early shifts in blood T cell clones, alongside interferon-beta, forecast response most accurately.

V lost 2 bases to trimming and J lost 5 bases, with 20 bases between them. Per the germline V gene, CDR1 is MGHRA and CDR2 is YSYEKL. CDR3 size: 17 residues. The clonotype was recovered from a human donor with non-small cell lung cancer that progressed on radiotherapy plus ipilimumab. Some clones in this sample may be carry-over from other donors' samples. The chain uses TRBV4-1 and TRBJ2-3; a weak D match, TRBD1 (6 bases). Sample: peripheral blood, taken from a patient treated with radiotherapy plus ipilimumab. CDR3 sequence (DNA): TGCGCCAGCAGCCAACCCATCAACGGACAGCATAGAGATACGCAGTATTTT. This encodes CASSQPINGQHRDTQYF.